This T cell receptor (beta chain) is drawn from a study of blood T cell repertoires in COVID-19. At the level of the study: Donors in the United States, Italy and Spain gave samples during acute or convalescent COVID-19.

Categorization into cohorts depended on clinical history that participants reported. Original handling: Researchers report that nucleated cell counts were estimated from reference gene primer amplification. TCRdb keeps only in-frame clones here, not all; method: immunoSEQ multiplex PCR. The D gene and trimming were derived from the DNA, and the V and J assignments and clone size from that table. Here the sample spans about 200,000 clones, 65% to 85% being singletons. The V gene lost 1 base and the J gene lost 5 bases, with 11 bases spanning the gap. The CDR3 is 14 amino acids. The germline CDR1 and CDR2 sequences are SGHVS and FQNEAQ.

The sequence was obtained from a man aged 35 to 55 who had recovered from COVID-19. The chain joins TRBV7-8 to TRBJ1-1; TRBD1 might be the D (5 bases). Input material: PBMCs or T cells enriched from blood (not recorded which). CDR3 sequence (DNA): TGTGCCAGCAGCTTAGGGGGGACTACTACTGAAGCTTTCTTT. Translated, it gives CASSLGGTTTEAFF.